The 22 T cell receptor beta chains below were found in one sample sequenced in a study of metastatic and nonmetastatic thyroid tumors. TCRdb reprocessed the PCR reads using MiXCR. The sample holds about 92,000 clones, approximately 15% seen once. No patient received treatment before thyroid surgery. The sample was blood. The source is a female donor with papillary thyroid cancer or a benign thyroid nodule (not recorded which). Some clones in this sample may be carry-over from other donors' samples.

The sample holds many counts of this clone. The gene calls are TRBV7-6 and TRBJ1-1; D possibly corresponds to TRBD1 (6 bases). V lost 5 bases to trimming and J lost 1 base, with 14 bases between them. CDR3 length equals 15 residues. Per the germline V gene, CDR1 is SGHVS and CDR2 is FNYEAQ. Here the CDR3 DNA reads TGTGCCAGCAGCCCGAAGGGGGGGGGGAACACTGAAGCTTTCTTT. Its protein product is CASSPKGGGNTEAFF.

This clone was detected ten times or more. V and J are TRBV10-2 and TRBJ2-7; 7 bases match TRBD1. After removal of 0 bases from V and 4 bases from J, the junction contained 18 bases not matched to a gene. This CDR3 contains 19 residues. Germline lookup yields CDR1 WSHSY and CDR2 SAAADI. Written as DNA, the CDR3 is TGCGCCAGCAGTGAGTCTAGGGCTTCGGTACAGGGGAAGGGATACGAGCAGTACTTC. This translates into CASSESRASVQGKGYEQYF.

In the case of this clone: At one end the junction does not follow the germline gene, possibly because of a read error. CDR3 coding DNA: TGTGCCAGCAGCGTAGGGGGGGTGTCAGGAGAAGAGCATTACTTC. Protein sequence: CASSVGGVSGEEHYF. The chain has TRBV9 and TRBJ2-7; possible D gene TRBD2, 6 bases. There are 15 residues in the CDR3. Germline CDR1 SGDLS, CDR2 YYNGEE.

This clone was seen repeatedly, ten times or more. This chain links TRBV28 with TRBJ1-2; 8 nucleotides line up with TRBD1. Germline CDR1 reads MDHEN; CDR2 reads SYDVKM. The CDR3 has 14 amino acids. V lost 2 bases, J lost 5 bases, and 4 bases stayed unmatched. For the CDR3, the DNA is TGTGCCAGCAGTTTAGTGGACAGGGTTTATGGCTACACCTTC. It translates to CASSLVDRVYGYTF.

On this clone: A much larger clone lies one base from this, so it may be a read error. The chain is built from TRBV5-6 and TRBJ2-7; tentatively, D is TRBD1 (5 bases). Trimming removed 4 bases from V and 6 bases from J, with 20 bases in between. Germline V CDR1 and CDR2: SGHDT, YYEEEE. CDR3 length: 15 amino acids. The CDR3 sequence: CASSQIQAMAGEQYF. CDR3 in DNA: TGTGCCAGCAGCCAAATACAGGCGATGGCCGGCGAGCAGTACTTC.

This clone was counted between two and nine times. Given a much more abundant clone one base away, this may be a read error. The chain couples TRBV27 to TRBJ2-3, with a weak D call TRBD1 (6 bases). This CDR3 is 14 amino acids long. Per germline, CDR1 MNHEY and CDR2 SMNVEV (reference sequence). V lost 3 bases and J lost 7, with 14 bases in between. CDR3 bases: TGTGCCAGCAGTTTCCAGGGGTCCGCCTATACGCAGTATTTT. Translated, it gives CASSFQGSAYTQYF.

This clone was recorded many times. The chain couples TRBV20-1 to TRBJ1-5, with 7 positions matching TRBD1. Germline loops: CDR1 DFQATT, CDR2 SNEGSKA (reference sequence). CDR3 length: 13 amino acids. The J segment lost 5 bases and the V segment lost 3 bases, leaving 4 bases of the junction unmatched. CDR3 nucleotides: TGCAGTGCTAGTACCAGGGGGGATCAGCCCCAGCATTTT. Translated: CSASTRGDQPQHF.

This clone was recorded many times. The rearrangement uses TRBV7-3 and TRBJ1-6, with a possible D match to TRBD1 (5 bases). The CDR3 is 14 amino acids. Germline V lookup: CDR1 SGHTA, CDR2 FQGTGA. Trimming took off 5 bases at V and 7 bases at J, with 12 bases between the two ends. This CDR3 is CASSDIGENSPLHF. CDR3 in DNA: TGTGCCAGCAGCGATATAGGGGAGAATTCACCCCTCCACTTT.

This clone was seen at least ten times. The CDR3 DNA reads TGCGCCAGCAGCCCCGACTATGGGGGGGATACGCAGTATTTT. Amino acid sequence: CASSPDYGGDTQYF. V usage is TRBV5-1 and J usage is TRBJ2-3; D possibly corresponds to TRBD2 (6 bases). Germline-derived CDR1 and CDR2 are SGHRS and YFSETQ. Trimming shortened V by 4 bases and J by 6 bases, and 15 bases separated the two germline ends. CDR3 size: 14 residues.

Many counts were recorded for this clone. V gene TRBV12-3 or TRBV12-4 combines with J gene TRBJ2-2; D is undetermined. Trimming shortened V by 5 bases and J by 1 base, and 2 bases separated the two germline ends. This CDR3 comprises 12 residues. The CDR3 region has the DNA TGTGCCAGCAGTAGGAACACCGGGGAGCTGTTTTTT. Protein: CASSRNTGELFF.

The table lists this clone with a few counts. The germline gene is not matched at one end of the junction; a read error may be the cause. CDR3 DNA sequence: TGTTCCAGCAGCGCACTGGGGACAGTCAACGGCTACACCTTC. It translates to CSSSALGTVNGYTF. The rearrangement joins TRBV6-1 to TRBJ1-2, with 7 bases matching TRBD1. CDR3 length: 14 amino acids. Germline V gene data show CDR1 as MNHNS and CDR2 as SASEGT.

This clone was recorded many times. CDR3 sequence reads: CASSQAGGHNEQFF. Here the CDR3 DNA reads TGTGCCAGCAGCCAAGCGGGGGGCCACAATGAGCAGTTCTTC. This sequence joins TRBV4-2 and TRBJ2-1; possibly TRBD2 for D (7 bases). Trimming shortened V by 1 base and J by 5 bases, and 9 bases separated the two germline ends. CDR3 size: 14 residues. CDR1 and CDR2 (germline): LGHNA, YNFKEQ.

This clone appeared many times. Distinct nucleotide sequences in the sample also encode this CDR3. The CDR3 DNA follows: TGCGCCAGCTCGTGGTTGGATACGCAGTATTTT. Encoded protein: CASSWLDTQYF. This chain connects TRBV5-1 to TRBJ2-3; D call uncertain. CDR1 and CDR2 from the germline V gene are SGHRS and YFSETQ. The CDR3 has 11 residues. Deletions cut 7 bases from V and 6 bases from J, with 9 bases between.

This clone was picked up many times. This chain uses TRBV28 with TRBJ2-1; 9 bases line up with TRBD1. This CDR3 region has 14 residues. V lost 4 bases to trimming and J lost 6 bases; unmatched junction nucleotides: 4. Germline CDR1 and CDR2: MDHEN and SYDVKM. DNA of the CDR3: TGTGCCAGCAGTTGGGCGGGACAGGGCAATGAGCAGTTCTTC. Its translation: CASSWAGQGNEQFF.

This clone was found a few times. Possible read error: a much larger clone is one base away. V usage is TRBV5-4 and J usage is TRBJ2-7; D gene unclear. V was clipped by 0 bases and J by 0 bases, with 7 bases between them. The germline CDR1 and CDR2 sequences are SGHNT and YYREEE (reference sequence). This CDR3 has 14 residues. The CDR3: CASSLAHNSYEQYF. The DNA for the CDR3 is TGTGCCAGCAGCTTGGCTCATAACTCCTACGAGCAGTACTTC.

This clone was recorded many times. The CDR3 here is CASSQVSKRSAEQFF. The CDR3 nucleotides are TGCGCCAGCAGCCAAGTTAGTAAGCGATCGGCTGAGCAGTTCTTC. The chain employs TRBV4-1 and TRBJ2-1; D is undetermined. Germline V gives CDR1 MGHRA, CDR2 YSYEKL. The CDR3 extends over 15 amino acids. Trimming shortened V by 1 base and J by 9 bases, and 16 bases separated the two germline ends.

This clone came up a few times. An end of the junction does not agree with germline; a read error may underlie this. The sample carries other DNA sequences with the same CDR3. This chain uses TRBV6-1 with TRBJ1-4; the match to TRBD1 covers 8 bases. Germline CDR1 reads MNHNS; CDR2 reads SASEGT. This CDR3 is built from 16 residues. CDR3 DNA: TGTGCCAGCAGTCCCGGGACAGGTCGTTCCGGGGAAAAACTTTTTTTT. Its protein is CASSPGTGRSGEKLFF.

This clone appeared a few times. In the same sample, other DNA sequences code for this CDR3. The chain combines TRBV5-6 with TRBJ2-2; D uncertain. The CDR3 runs 13 residues. Trimming removed 0 bases at V and 11 bases at J, with 11 bases between. Germline V gives CDR1 SGHDT, CDR2 YYEEEE. CDR3 in DNA: TGTGCCAGCAGCTTGGCCGGCGGCGGTGAGCTGTTTTTT. It yields the protein CASSLAGGGELFF.

This chain connects TRBV7-9 to TRBJ2-5; 8 positions agree with TRBD2. The J segment lost 8 bases and the V segment lost 1 base, leaving 12 bases of the junction unmatched. There are 16 residues in the CDR3. CDR1 SEHNR and CDR2 FQNEAQ come from the germline V gene (reference sequence). CDR3 coding DNA: TGTGCCAGCAGCTTAGGGTTCGGCGGGGGGAGTGATACCCAGTACTTC. The encoded protein is CASSLGFGGGSDTQYF.

This clone was seen only a few times. This chain joins TRBV28 and TRBJ2-7; the match to TRBD2 covers 10 bases. This CDR3 has 15 amino acids. The junction had 11 bases not matched to a gene; V was cut back by 7 bases and J by 5 bases. The germline CDR1 and CDR2 sequences are MDHEN and SYDVKM. CDR3 DNA sequence: TGTGCCAGCATTCTCAGCGGGGGGGCTTCCCACGAGCAGTACTTC. Its protein is CASILSGGASHEQYF.

This clone was counted at least ten times. The chain couples TRBV10-3 to TRBJ2-7, with unresolved D. Germline loops: CDR1 ENHRY, CDR2 SYGVKD. The length of the CDR3 is 12 residues. V lost 6 bases and J lost 3, with 9 bases in between. This CDR3 is CAIRGPFYEQYF. CDR3 nucleotides: TGTGCCATCAGGGGCCCCTTCTACGAGCAGTACTTC.

Comments on this clone: Possible read error: a much larger clone is one base away. The DNA of the CDR3 is TGCAGTGATGCCGGGGGGCAGCCTCAGCCCCAGCATTTT. It yields the protein CSDAGGQPQPQHF. The chain links TRBV20-1 to TRBJ1-5; a possible D gene is TRBD1 (6 bases). The germline gives CDR1 DFQATT, CDR2 SNEGSKA (reference sequence). Trimming shortened V by 7 bases and J by 6 bases, and 16 bases separated the two germline ends. CDR3 length equals 13 residues.